This T cell receptor beta chain was found in a study of T cell repertoires in cytomegalovirus infection. Whole-study context: Recently identified HLA-C-restricted CMV epitopes and well-studied HLA-B-restricted CMV epitopes were used by the study. An indication of both CMV infection and matching HLA type came from public TCR beta signatures. Study-wide results and caveats: In two of eight donors, the top clonotype was HLA-C-restricted CMV-specific. Based on cumulative public TCR beta family frequency, carriers of CMV plus the relevant HLA were identified.

Each CDR3 protein gets one entry after TCRdb re-called the reads with MiXCR. The table has approximately 300,000 distinct CDR3 sequences, almost 30% seen once. The CDR3 loop spans 18 amino acids. From germline, CDR1 is DFQATT and CDR2 SNEGSKA (reference sequence). Trimming removed 5 bases from V and 4 bases from J; junction bases left unmatched: 14. Worth noting for this clonotype: As yet, its antigen is unknown.

Material: cultured PBMCs, obtained from culture after CMV antigen stimulation. V and J are TRBV20-1 and TRBJ1-6; 10 positions agree with TRBD1. The sequence came from a human donor in good health (CMV status not recorded). Some clones in this sample may be carry-over from other donors' samples. DNA for the CDR3: TGCAGTGCTCCCTCACAGACAGGGGGCAGCGGGTATAATTCACCCCTCCACTTT. Translation gives CSAPSQTGGSGYNSPLHF.